The TCR beta chain under discussion was sequenced for a study of regulatory T cells in long-lasting Graves disease. Regarding time point: newly diagnosed GD, antithyroid drugs for less than 3 months. The TCR library was made from RNA that had been extracted from PBMCs in TRIzol. This clonotype was detected many times. Building of the TCR beta libraries involved iRepertoire HTBI primers and Arm-PCR of CDR3 regions. A single record per CDR3 protein comes from TCRdb applying MiXCR to the multiplex PCR reads. This sample carries roughly 420,000 distinct CDR3 sequences, roughly 15% of them seen once, and the ten largest clones take around 23%. Germline values: CDR1 MNHNS, CDR2 SASEGT. V lost 2 bases, J lost 6 bases, and 9 bases stayed unmatched. The CDR3 totals 16 residues. This sample also appeared in a second study, on T cells in Graves' hyperthyroidism and ophthalmopathy. That report notes: Calling Graves' hyperthyroidism stable meant ophthalmopathy did not progress within 18 months.

The sequence was obtained from a woman aged 18-35 years with Graves disease. The V call is TRBV6-1, the J call TRBJ2-5; TRBD1 matches 10 bases. The source was peripheral blood mononuclear cells (PBMCs), collected at new diagnosis, from a patient treated with antithyroid drugs. The CDR3: CASSEPTGGGGKTQYF. DNA for the CDR3: TGTGCCAGCAGTGAACCGACAGGGGGCGGTGGGAAGACCCAGTACTTC.